The clone carrying this TCR beta chain was observed a few times. The data derive from a study of blood T cell repertoires in COVID-19. About the study: Both acute and convalescent COVID-19 samples were obtained from the United States, Italy and Spain. Sample material is recorded as cDNA or gDNA derived from T cells, B-cell-depleted T cells, or PBMCs.

In the original processing: Scientists estimated how many nucleated cells there were by amplifying reference gene primers. TCRdb's copy holds only in-frame clones and misses some; the assay was immunoSEQ multiplex PCR. V and J calls and clone size are those listed in that table; D and trimming were worked out from the DNA. The sample lists 120,000 or so clones; roughly 69% were seen once. Germline lookup yields CDR1 MDHEN and CDR2 SYDVKM. CDR3 length: 17 amino acids. The V and J ends lost 8 bases and 2 bases, in that order; junction bases with no gene match: 12. The chain combines TRBV28 with TRBJ2-6, with 7 bases aligning to TRBD1. The TCR was taken from a woman in her 70s with acute or convalescent COVID-19. The source material was peripheral blood. CDR3 coding DNA: TGTGCCAGCGGACTGCCCGTAGGGGGCGCTGGGGCCAACGTCCTGACTTTC. It translates to CASGLPVGGAGANVLTF.